Below are 20 T cell receptor beta chains sequenced from a single sample in a study of T cells in Graves' hyperthyroidism and ophthalmopathy. TCR beta CDR3 region amplification was performed from RNA transcripts. An initial round of RT-PCR targeting the TCR CDR3 relied on the HTBI primer set. TCRdb called the multiplex PCR reads again in MiXCR, with one record for every CDR3 protein. The sample carries around 620,000 distinct CDR3 sequences, more than 45% recorded once. The sequenced sample consisted of peripheral blood or thyroid tissue (not recorded which). The receptors come from an adult woman with Graves' disease, either hyperthyroidism or ophthalmopathy (not recorded which).

A remark on this clonotype: The CDR3 does not end in the conserved phenylalanine or tryptophan, so this is likely a read error. Because the CDR3's place on the DNA is in doubt, the DNA is left out and the CDR3 is given as listed by TCRdb. V and J are TRBV9 and TRBJ1-1; TRBD1, the table's D call, was not compared with the DNA. The CDR3 adds up to 10 amino acids, both ends counted. CDR1 and CDR2 (germline): SGDLS, YYNGEE. The CDR3 sequence: CASSVDRGWD.

The chain employs TRBV20-1 and TRBJ2-5; D may match TRBD1 or TRBD2 (6 bases each). Germline values: CDR1 DFQATT, CDR2 SNEGSKA (reference sequence). The CDR3 covers 15 residues. V shed 7 bases and J shed 4 bases, with 22 bases lying between them. The CDR3 loop reads CSVSPGGGGIETQYF. CDR3 coding DNA: TGCAGTGTATCACCCGGCGGAGGGGGGATAGAGACCCAGTACTTC.

V is TRBV7-9 and J is TRBJ2-7; perhaps TRBD2 as D (6 bases). The end of the DNA aligns better with TRBJ2-1, so the J call may be wrong. Germline CDR1 is SEHNR and CDR2 is FQNEAQ (reference sequence). CDR3 size: 13 residues. The DNA for the CDR3 is TGTGCCAGCAGCCCGCGGGACTCGAATGAGCAGTTCTTC. Protein: CASSPRDSNEQFF.

The rearrangement links TRBV6-6 to TRBJ2-3; 11 bases are shared with TRBD2. V shed 9 bases and J 5 bases; nucleotides not matched to a gene: 4. Germline loops: CDR1 MNHNY, CDR2 SVGAGI (reference sequence). The CDR3 runs to 13 residues. The CDR3 sequence is CASIAGGQDTQYF. In nucleotides, the CDR3 is TGTGCCAGTATAGCGGGAGGGCAAGATACGCAGTATTTT.

The chain recombines TRBV11-2 with TRBJ1-6; 7 bases match TRBD1. V gave up 3 bases and J gave up 7 bases; unmatched junction bases: 9. The germline CDR1 and CDR2 sequences are SGHAT and FQNNGV. The CDR3 sequence is 16 residues long. CDR3 nucleotides: TGTGCCAGCAGCTTGCCGGGGACAGCGTTGAATTCACCCCTCCACTTT. It specifies CASSLPGTALNSPLHF.

In this sample, this clonotype turned up many times. The chain joins TRBV5-1 to TRBJ2-2, with TRBD1 identical over 9 bases. The J segment lost 2 bases and the V segment lost 1 base, leaving 15 bases of the junction unmatched. Germline lookup yields CDR1 SGHRS and CDR2 YFSETQ. This CDR3 region has 20 residues. CDR3 coding DNA: TGCGCCAGCAGCTTGCCGGGACAGGGAGTAACGTCTCGTAACACCGGGGAGCTGTTTTTT. The encoded protein is CASSLPGQGVTSRNTGELFF.

The sample holds many counts of this clonotype. The chain carries TRBV12-3 or TRBV12-4 and TRBJ2-7; D ambiguous. V lost 5 bases and J 3 bases, leaving 5 bases between the germline ends. The CDR3 has 11 residues. CDR3 DNA: TGTGCCAGCAGTCACTACTACGAGCAGTACTTC. Translated: CASSHYYEQYF.

This clonotype showed up many times. CDR3 region: CASSPGTGGDGYTF. DNA of the CDR3: TGTGCCAGCTCACCGGGGACAGGGGGTGATGGCTACACCTTC. The rearrangement links TRBV18 to TRBJ1-2; TRBD1 matches at 11 bases. V was pared by 3 bases and J by 6 bases, with 3 bases of the junction left unmatched. From germline, CDR1 is KGHSH and CDR2 LQKENI. The CDR3 extends over 14 amino acids.

V is TRBV29-1 and J is TRBJ2-5, with TRBD2 matching 14 bases. The CDR3 is 16 amino acids. With 6 bases clipped from V and 4 bases from J, the junction kept 10 bases outside the gene matches. Germline V CDR1 and CDR2: SQVTM, ANQGSEA. The CDR3 DNA reads TGCAGCGTCCCTGGGACTAGCGGGAGTACCTCAGAGACCCAGTACTTC. Translating it yields CSVPGTSGSTSETQYF.

This chain connects TRBV29-1 to TRBJ2-5, with TRBD1 matching 9 bases. Germline V gene sequence: CDR1 SQVTM, CDR2 ANQGSEA. This CDR3 spans 11 amino acids. The CDR3 region has the DNA TGCAGGCCGACAGGGGGAGAGACCCAGTACTTC. Protein product: CRPTGGETQYF.

This clonotype was seen ten or more times. The chain uses TRBV15 and TRBJ1-3; no firm D call. The CDR3 is made up of 15 amino acids. Trimming stripped 0 bases from V and 0 bases from J, with 6 bases between. CDR1 LNHNV and CDR2 YYDKDF come from the germline V gene (reference sequence). The CDR3 loop is CATSRDRTSGNTIYF. In nucleotides, the CDR3 is TGTGCCACCAGCAGAGACAGAACCTCTGGAAACACCATATATTTT.

J is TRBJ2-5 and V is TRBV11-2, with 10 bases identical to TRBD1. The CDR3 has 14 residues. V lost 8 bases to trimming and J lost 0 bases; unmatched junction nucleotides: 3. Germline CDR1 and CDR2: SGHAT and FQNNGV. In DNA form, the CDR3 reads TGTGCCAGCGACAGGGGGCAAAACCAAGAGACCCAGTACTTC. Translation gives CASDRGQNQETQYF. Full variable domain (outside the CDR3, taken from reference TRBV11-2 and TRBJ2-5): EAGVAQSPRYKIIEKRQSVAFWCNPISGHATLYWYQQILGQGPKLLIQFQNNGVVDDSQLPKDRFSAERLKGVDSTLKIQPAKLEDSAVYLCASDRGQNQETQYFGPGTRLLVL.

This sequence joins TRBV7-9 and TRBJ1-4; D ambiguous. V dropped 6 bases and J dropped 12 bases, with 17 bases sitting between them. The CDR3 covers 13 residues. The germline V gene has CDR1 SEHNR and CDR2 FQNEAQ (reference sequence). Here the CDR3 reads CASRGGFGKELFF. CDR3 nucleotide sequence: TGTGCCAGCAGGGGAGGGTTCGGCAAGGAACTGTTTTTT.

At least ten counts were recorded for this clonotype. J is TRBJ1-2 and V is TRBV27; tentative D call: TRBD1 (5 bases). CDR3 length: 13 residues. Germline V lookup: CDR1 MNHEY, CDR2 SMNVEV (reference sequence). V was pared by 6 bases and J by 8 bases, with 16 bases between. For the CDR3, the DNA is TGTGCCAGCAGCCCCGGGCAGGGAAAAGGCTACACCTTC. Residues: CASSPGQGKGYTF.

There are many counts of this clonotype. V usage is TRBV24-1 and J usage is TRBJ2-2; D uncertain. V was pared by 3 bases and J by 3 bases, with 4 bases between. Germline values: CDR1 KGHDR, CDR2 SFDVKD. The CDR3 has 13 residues. The CDR3 region has the DNA TGTGCCACCAGTGATCAGTACACCGGGGAGCTGTTTTTT. Amino acids: CATSDQYTGELFF.

Details on this clonotype: Because the CDR3 is missing its conserved closing phenylalanine or tryptophan, this is likely a read error. The J gene is TRBJ1-6, the V gene TRBV10-3, with D unresolved. Trimming took off 0 bases at V and 11 bases at J, with 11 bases between the two ends. Germline V CDR1 and CDR2: ENHRY, SYGVKD. CDR3 size: 14 residues. In nucleotides, the CDR3 is TGTGCCATCAGTGAGTCGACGGTGGGCACACCCCTCCACCTT. It specifies CAISESTVGTPLHL.

This clonotype was found many times. The genes are TRBV6-5 and TRBJ1-5; 10 positions match TRBD1. Germline trimming cut 8 bases from V and 6 bases from J; bases unmatched to any gene: 7. The CDR3 has 14 residues. Germline-derived CDR1 and CDR2 are MNHEY and SVGAGI. CDR3 region: CASRGQGGSQPQHF. The CDR3 DNA sequence: TGTGCCAGCCGTGGACAGGGGGGCAGTCAGCCCCAGCATTTT.

The CDR3 nucleotides are TGTGCCAGCAGCTCCAGGGGTTTAGGATCCTACGAGCAGTACTTC. Amino acid sequence: CASSSRGLGSYEQYF. The chain is built from TRBV7-2 and TRBJ2-7, with D perhaps TRBD1 (6 bases). This CDR3 has 15 residues. V lost 4 bases and J 1 base, leaving 14 bases between the germline ends. Germline values: CDR1 SGHTA, CDR2 FQGNSA.

The rearrangement links TRBV4-1 to TRBJ1-5, with 10 bases identical to TRBD1. The CDR3 covers 16 residues. V lost 0 bases, J lost 7 bases, and 6 bases stayed unmatched. Germline V gene lookup returns CDR1 MGHRA and CDR2 YSYEKL. The CDR3 loop reads CASSQDWTGGRQPQHF. The CDR3 DNA follows: TGCGCCAGCAGCCAAGATTGGACAGGGGGACGACAGCCCCAGCATTTT.

This clonotype was counted at least ten times. The CDR3 is CSASPREGTETQYF. The CDR3 DNA reads TGCAGTGCATCTCCCCGGGAGGGCACCGAGACCCAGTACTTC. The chain uses TRBV20-1 and TRBJ2-5; 8 positions agree with TRBD2. The CDR3 covers 14 residues. Per germline, CDR1 DFQATT and CDR2 SNEGSKA (reference sequence). V shed 6 bases and J 5 bases; nucleotides not matched to a gene: 11.